Presented here are 9 T cell receptor beta chains from one specimen sequenced in a study of blood T cell repertoires in COVID-19. Only in-frame clones appear in the TCRdb table, and some are missing; sequencing was by immunoSEQ multiplex PCR. The data hold around 100,000 clones, with roughly 87% observed a single time. The material sequenced was peripheral blood. The receptors stem from a young man in a cohort sampled during active COVID-19.

J is TRBJ2-1 and V is TRBV19; 7 positions match TRBD2. The CDR3 extends over 15 amino acids. Germline CDR1 reads LNHDA; CDR2 reads SQIVND (reference sequence). With 3 bases clipped from V and 3 bases from J, the junction kept 5 bases outside the gene matches. The DNA of the CDR3 is TGTGCCAGTAGTATCAGCGGGGAGGTCTACAATGAGCAGTTCTTC. Its protein is CASSISGEVYNEQFF. The full variable domain, in which reference TRBV19 and TRBJ2-1 provide the parts outside the CDR3, is DGGITQSPKYLFRKEGQNVTLSCEQNLNHDAMYWYRQDPGQGLRLIYYSQIVNDFQKGDIAEGYSVSREKKESFPLTVTSAQKNPTAFYLCASSISGEVYNEQFFGPGTRLTVL.

The chain carries TRBV10-3 and TRBJ2-2, with 7 bases matching TRBD2. CDR1 is ENHRY and CDR2 is SYGVKD in the germline V gene. The CDR3 extends over 19 amino acids. Losses at the gene ends were 0 bases for V and 1 base for J; bases not matched to a gene: 11. The CDR3 is CAISESFPSGGKNTGELFF. The CDR3 bases are TGTGCCATCAGTGAGTCGTTCCCCTCCGGGGGGAAGAACACCGGGGAGCTGTTTTTT.

The V gene is TRBV2, the J gene TRBJ2-6; possible D gene TRBD2, 5 bases. This CDR3 is built from 16 residues. The germline gives CDR1 SNHLY, CDR2 FYNNEI. V was trimmed by 5 bases and J by 2 bases, leaving 13 bases between them. The CDR3 loop is CASSTAWGAGANVLTF. DNA for the CDR3: TGTGCCAGCAGTACAGCGTGGGGAGCTGGGGCCAACGTCCTGACTTTC.

This clone was seen a single time. This chain uses TRBV5-4 with TRBJ1-3; the match to TRBD1 covers 7 bases. Trimming at V came to 0 bases and at J to 4 bases, leaving 4 bases not matched to a gene. There are 15 residues in the CDR3. Germline CDR1 SGHNT, CDR2 YYREEE (reference sequence). The CDR3 region has the DNA TGTGCCAGCAGCTTGGATCCAGGGGGAGGAAACACCATATATTTT. It specifies CASSLDPGGGNTIYF.

This sequence joins TRBV18 and TRBJ1-2, with D possibly being TRBD1 (6 bases). The CDR3 loop spans 15 amino acids. Germline V lookup: CDR1 KGHSH, CDR2 LQKENI. The germline V and J ends were trimmed by 2 bases and 3 bases, with 13 bases remaining between them. CDR3 in amino acids: CASSPERNRDYGYTF. DNA of the CDR3: TGTGCCAGCTCACCAGAACGAAACAGGGACTATGGCTACACCTTC. The variable domain in full, with the rest retrieved from reference TRBV18 and TRBJ1-2, is NAGVMQNPRHLVRRRGQEARLRCSPMKGHSHVYWYRQLPEEGLKFMVYLQKENIIDESGMPKERFSAEFPKEGPSILRIQQVVRGDSAAYFCASSPERNRDYGYTFGSGTRLTVV.

The J gene is TRBJ1-5, the V gene TRBV20-1; TRBD1 might be the D (5 bases). Trimming took 3 bases from V and 7 from J, leaving 10 bases between them. Germline V gene lookup returns CDR1 DFQATT and CDR2 SNEGSKA (reference sequence). There are 12 residues in the CDR3. The CDR3 region is CSASRGGQPQHF. The CDR3 nucleotides are TGCAGTGCTAGTCGGGGGGGACAGCCCCAGCATTTT.

The chain has TRBV2 and TRBJ1-6; D remains ambiguous. The CDR3 is 13 amino acids. V shed 7 bases and J shed 0 bases, with 4 bases lying between them. Germline CDR1 reads SNHLY; CDR2 reads FYNNEI. CDR3 bases: TGTGCCAGCACCAGCTCCTATAATTCACCCCTCCACTTT. It codes for CASTSSYNSPLHF.

This chain uses TRBV20-1 with TRBJ2-3, with 11 bases lining up with TRBD2. Germline CDR1 reads DFQATT; CDR2 reads SNEGSKA (reference sequence). The CDR3 has 17 amino acids. V lost 3 bases and J lost 3; bases outside the gene matches: 11. The CDR3 DNA is TGCAGTGCTAGTGGTCGGCTAGCGGGGGGAGGAACAGATACGCAGTATTTT. Protein sequence: CSASGRLAGGGTDTQYF.

This chain joins TRBV18 and TRBJ2-1; possibly TRBD2 for D (6 bases). From germline, CDR1 is KGHSH and CDR2 LQKENI. The CDR3 length is 14 residues. V lost 3 bases and J lost 5, with 11 bases in between. In DNA, the CDR3 is TGTGCCAGCTCACCTCGCGGGAACCACAATGAGCAGTTCTTC. Translating gives CASSPRGNHNEQFF.